One and the same sample provided the 18 T cell receptor beta chains below, sequenced in a study of shared clonotypes between healthy human individuals. Sequencing used immunoSEQ multiplex PCR; TCRdb keeps in-frame clones, though not all of them. The sample carries around 440,000 clones, around 77% recorded once. Material for sequencing was PBMCs. These receptors were collected from a woman aged 40 to 50 in good health. Some clones in this sample may be carry-over from other donors' samples.

This chain uses TRBV5-4 with TRBJ2-2; D ambiguous. Looked up from germline, CDR1 is SGHNT and CDR2 is YYREEE (reference sequence). Trimming removed 0 bases at V and 2 bases at J, with 11 bases between. The CDR3 is made up of 16 amino acids. As DNA, the CDR3 is TGTGCCAGCAGCTTGGATCCAAACCCTAACACCGGGGAGCTGTTTTTT. Translation gives CASSLDPNPNTGELFF. The whole variable domain, remainder taken from reference TRBV5-4 and TRBJ2-2, is ETGVTQSPTHLIKTRGQQVTLRCSSQSGHNTVSWYQQALGQGPQFIFQYYREEENGRGNFPPRFSGLQFPNYSSELNVNALELDDSALYLCASSLDPNPNTGELFFGEGSRLTVL.

The chain combines TRBV19 with TRBJ2-4; TRBD1 might be the D (6 bases). V lost 5 bases to trimming and J lost 7 bases, with 9 bases between them. This CDR3 is 12 amino acids long. CDR1 is LNHDA, CDR2 SQIVND, per germline (reference sequence). For the CDR3, the DNA is TGTGCCAGTAGTGTGCAGGGGAACATTCAGTACTTC. Its translation is CASSVQGNIQYF.

This chain joins TRBV4-3 and TRBJ1-5, with unresolved D. Trimming stripped 2 bases from V and 3 bases from J, with 11 bases between. This CDR3 is 15 amino acids long. Germline CDR1 is LGHNA and CDR2 is YSLEER. DNA for the CDR3: TGCGCCAGCAGCCAAAACGCATGGCCCAATCAGCCCCAGCATTTT. Translation: CASSQNAWPNQPQHF.

The V call is TRBV5-4, the J call TRBJ1-3; the D gene is possibly TRBD1 (5 bases). CDR3 size: 14 residues. The V end was cut by 2 bases, the J end by 0 bases, with 6 bases between. Germline V gives CDR1 SGHNT, CDR2 YYREEE (reference sequence). CDR3 loop: CASSFDSSGNTIYF. The CDR3 bases are TGTGCCAGCAGCTTCGACAGCTCTGGAAACACCATATATTTT.

V and J are TRBV7-3 and TRBJ2-1; 8 bases match TRBD1. The V and J ends lost 2 bases and 10 bases, in that order; junction bases with no gene match: 4. This CDR3 is 13 amino acids long. CDR1 SGHTA and CDR2 FQGTGA come from the germline V gene. DNA for the CDR3: TGTGCCAGCAGCTTAGCCAGGGGGCGAGAGCAGTTCTTC. Protein sequence: CASSLARGREQFF.

The chain carries TRBV11-2 and TRBJ1-5; D might be TRBD1 (5 bases). The germline V and J ends were trimmed by 2 bases and 1 base, with 9 bases remaining between them. The CDR3 is 15 residues long. Germline CDR1 and CDR2: SGHAT and FQNNGV. CDR3 DNA: TGTGCCAGCAGCTTATGGTCAGGGAGCAATCAGCCCCAGCATTTT. Protein sequence: CASSLWSGSNQPQHF.

V and J are TRBV29-1 and TRBJ2-6; weak D call: TRBD2 (7 bases). The assigned J gene may be wrong: the sequence end matches TRBJ2-1 better. Germline CDR1 SQVTM, CDR2 ANQGSEA. This CDR3 has 12 residues. As DNA, the CDR3 is TGCAGCGTTGGTGGGGGGGCGAATGAGCAGTTCTTC. Translation gives CSVGGGANEQFF.

The chain is built from TRBV5-6 and TRBJ2-1; 8 positions agree with TRBD2. CDR1 is SGHDT and CDR2 is YYEEEE in the germline V gene. The ends lost 2 bases at V and 7 bases at J; junction bases unmatched: 8. This CDR3 contains 15 residues. DNA for the CDR3: TGTGCCAGCAGCTTCCGAGCGGGAGTTTATAATGAGCAGTTCTTC. Its translation: CASSFRAGVYNEQFF.

Regarding this clone: The sample carries other DNA sequences with the same CDR3. The chain has TRBV7-3 and TRBJ2-7, with D possibly being TRBD2 (5 bases). Germline V CDR1 and CDR2: SGHTA, FQGTGA. There are 13 residues in the CDR3. With 5 bases removed from V and 0 bases from J, the gap between germline ends came to 8 bases. CDR3 residues: CASSLRGSYEQYF. DNA of the CDR3: TGTGCCAGCAGCCTCCGGGGCTCCTACGAGCAGTACTTC.

V is TRBV28 and J is TRBJ2-5; 13 nucleotides align to TRBD2. The last part of the DNA fits TRBJ2-7 better; the J call may be wrong. The germline gives CDR1 MDHEN, CDR2 SYDVKM. This CDR3 is built from 15 residues. The CDR3 coding sequence is TGTGCCAGCAGCTCCGGGACTAGCGGGACCTACGAGCAGTACTTC. The encoded protein is CASSSGTSGTYEQYF.

Remarks on this clone: A far larger clone is only one base removed, so a read error is likely. The chain links TRBV29-1 to TRBJ1-2, with a tentative D call TRBD1 (6 bases). V lost 7 bases and J lost 1, with 10 bases in between. CDR3 size: 12 residues. Germline V gene data show CDR1 as SQVTM and CDR2 as ANQGSEA. The CDR3 loop reads CSAKDSNYGYTF. DNA of the CDR3: TGCAGCGCTAAGGACAGTAACTATGGCTACACCTTC.

The rearrangement joins TRBV6-5 to TRBJ2-7; weak D call: TRBD1 (5 bases). CDR1 and CDR2 (germline): MNHEY, SVGAGI. The CDR3 is 12 amino acids. Trimming removed 2 bases from V and 7 bases from J, with 9 bases in between. CDR3 sequence reads: CASSYRGGEQYF. The CDR3 DNA reads TGTGCCAGCAGTTACAGGGGCGGTGAGCAGTACTTC.

This clone was seen repeatedly, ten times or more. The rearrangement links TRBV27 to TRBJ2-1; possibly TRBD1 or TRBD2 for D (6 bases each). CDR3 size: 14 residues. V was clipped by 7 bases and J by 4 bases, with 14 bases between them. Germline V gene sequence: CDR1 MNHEY, CDR2 SMNVEV (reference sequence). CDR3 sequence: CASTRQGTYNEQFF. Written as DNA, the CDR3 is TGTGCCAGCACGAGGCAGGGGACTTACAATGAGCAGTTCTTC.

The chain links TRBV28 to TRBJ1-5; maybe TRBD1 (6 bases). The CDR3 length is 15 residues. With 2 bases removed from V and 0 bases from J, the gap between germline ends came to 8 bases. In germline, CDR1 is MDHEN, CDR2 SYDVKM. The CDR3 loop is CASSLPGHSNQPQHF. The CDR3 DNA is TGTGCCAGCAGTTTACCGGGACATAGCAATCAGCCCCAGCATTTT.

This clone was counted at least ten times. This chain links TRBV4-2 with TRBJ2-1; D uncertain. Germline V gene data show CDR1 as LGHNA and CDR2 as YNFKEQ. V lost 4 bases to trimming and J lost 8 bases, with 9 bases between them. This CDR3 has 12 residues. The CDR3 sequence is CASSLNRYEQFF. The CDR3 DNA follows: TGTGCCAGCAGCCTAAACCGGTATGAGCAGTTCTTC.

This chain uses TRBV28 with TRBJ2-1; 13 bases fit TRBD2. The CDR3 has 17 residues. The V gene end was trimmed by 6 bases and the J gene end by 0 bases; junction bases not matched to a gene: 5. Germline V gene data show CDR1 as MDHEN and CDR2 as SYDVKM. As DNA, the CDR3 is TGTGCCAGCAGAGGGACTAGCGGGATAGGCTCCTACAATGAGCAGTTCTTC. Translation gives CASRGTSGIGSYNEQFF.

The J gene is TRBJ1-1, the V gene TRBV6-1; no clear D. The CDR3 runs to 13 residues. Germline values: CDR1 MNHNS, CDR2 SASEGT. V was trimmed by 7 bases and J by 0 bases, leaving 9 bases between them. The CDR3 spells CASKIQVNTEAFF. In DNA form, the CDR3 reads TGTGCCAGCAAAATACAAGTGAACACTGAAGCTTTCTTT.

The chain is built from TRBV5-1 and TRBJ2-3; D unresolved. Germline V gives CDR1 SGHRS, CDR2 YFSETQ. Trimming cost V 3 bases and J 2 bases, with 10 bases left between them. The CDR3 spans 14 residues. CDR3 sequence reads: CASSWDSNTDTQYF. DNA of the CDR3: TGCGCCAGCAGCTGGGATTCGAACACAGATACGCAGTATTTT.